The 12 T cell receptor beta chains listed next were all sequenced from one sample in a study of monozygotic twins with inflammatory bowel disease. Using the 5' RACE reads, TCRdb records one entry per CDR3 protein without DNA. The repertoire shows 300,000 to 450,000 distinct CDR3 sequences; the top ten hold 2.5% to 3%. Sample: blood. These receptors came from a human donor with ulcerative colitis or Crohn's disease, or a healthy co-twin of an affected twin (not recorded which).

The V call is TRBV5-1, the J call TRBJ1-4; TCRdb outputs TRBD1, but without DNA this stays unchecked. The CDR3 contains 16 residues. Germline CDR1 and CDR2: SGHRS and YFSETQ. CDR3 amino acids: CASSDITPGQGEKLFF.

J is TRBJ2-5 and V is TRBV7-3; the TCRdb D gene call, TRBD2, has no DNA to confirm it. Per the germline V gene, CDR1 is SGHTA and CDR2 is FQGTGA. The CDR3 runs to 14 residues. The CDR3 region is CASSSSRAPETQYF. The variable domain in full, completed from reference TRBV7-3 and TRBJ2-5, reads GAGVSQTPSNKVTEKGKYVELRCDPISGHTALYWYRQSLGQGPEFLIYFQGTGAADDSGLPNDRFFAVRPEGSVSTLKIQRTERGDSAVYLCASSSSRAPETQYFGPGTRLLVL.

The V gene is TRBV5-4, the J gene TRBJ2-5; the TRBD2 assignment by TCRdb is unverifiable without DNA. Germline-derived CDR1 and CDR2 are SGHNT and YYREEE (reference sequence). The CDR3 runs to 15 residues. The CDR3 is CASSGTSGAQETQYF.

This chain's CDR3 is CASSLFGLGGWEQYF. This chain uses TRBV28 with TRBJ2-7; there is no DNA to check the TCRdb D call of TRBD2. The CDR3 contains 15 residues. The germline V gene encodes CDR1 MDHEN and CDR2 SYDVKM.

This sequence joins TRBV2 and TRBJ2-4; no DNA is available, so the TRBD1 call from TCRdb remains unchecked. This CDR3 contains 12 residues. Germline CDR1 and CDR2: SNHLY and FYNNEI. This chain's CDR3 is CASSDRDGIQYF.

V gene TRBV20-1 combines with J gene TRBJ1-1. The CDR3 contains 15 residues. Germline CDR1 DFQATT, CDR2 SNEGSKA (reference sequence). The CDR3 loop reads CSARLRVFMNTEAFF.

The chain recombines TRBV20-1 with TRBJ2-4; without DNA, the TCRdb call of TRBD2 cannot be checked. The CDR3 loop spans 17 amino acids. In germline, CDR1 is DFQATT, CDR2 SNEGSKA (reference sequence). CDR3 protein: CSAGGRSGLAGKNMQYF.

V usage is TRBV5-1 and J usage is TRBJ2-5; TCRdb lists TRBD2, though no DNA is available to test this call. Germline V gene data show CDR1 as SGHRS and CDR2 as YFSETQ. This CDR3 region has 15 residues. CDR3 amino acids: CASSLDGTSQETQYF.

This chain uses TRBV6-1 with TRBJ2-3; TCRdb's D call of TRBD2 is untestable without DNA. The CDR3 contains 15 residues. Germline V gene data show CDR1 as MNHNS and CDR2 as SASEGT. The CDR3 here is CASSGLAGVADTQYF.

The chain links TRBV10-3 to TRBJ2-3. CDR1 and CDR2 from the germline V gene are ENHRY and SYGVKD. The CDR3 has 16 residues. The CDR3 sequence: CAISESTSLNTDTQYF.

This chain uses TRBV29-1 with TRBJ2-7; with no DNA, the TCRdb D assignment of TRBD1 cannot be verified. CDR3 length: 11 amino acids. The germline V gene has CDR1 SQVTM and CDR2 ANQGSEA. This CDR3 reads CSAWGSYDQYF.

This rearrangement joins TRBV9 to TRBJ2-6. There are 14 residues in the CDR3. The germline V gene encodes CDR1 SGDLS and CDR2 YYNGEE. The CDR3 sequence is CASSVAGWANVLTF.